The T cell receptor beta chain under discussion was sequenced for a study of blood T cells in healthy people across ages. PCR was performed a second time for roughly 6 to 12 cycles using a sample-barcoded 5' primer and a J-beta primer mix. TCRdb passed the 5' RACE reads through MiXCR, listing each CDR3 protein once. The sample lists 750,000 to 1,000,000 distinct CDR3 sequences; 25% to 30% were seen once. V was cut by 4 bases and J by 11 bases, with 11 bases left in between. Germline-derived CDR1 and CDR2 are MDHEN and SYDVKM. This CDR3 comprises 11 residues. This same sample was also taken into another study, of T cells of mothers and their children.

The source material was blood. This TCR derives from a woman between 40 and 55 years old in good health. This chain connects TRBV28 to TRBJ1-1; TRBD1 might be the D (6 bases). The CDR3 is CASSSQGKAFF. CDR3 coding DNA: TGTGCCAGCAGTTCGCAGGGGAAGGCTTTCTTT.